One TCR beta chain is described in this entry. Its antigen is currently unknown. These data belong to a study of T cells in tuberculosis. Study overall: IGRA-negative adolescents, IGRA-positive adolescents with latent tuberculosis and adults with active tuberculosis formed this South African cohort.

The data were produced by immunoSEQ multiplex PCR, yet TCRdb's version contains in-frame clones alone and is incomplete. In the table there are around 30,000 clones, over 85% of which are singletons. Study-wide results and limits: Smaller distances to GMM-specific TCRs suggested their expansion in active tuberculosis. Classification accuracy was over 85% (AUROC roughly 0.9) with the GMM-specific repertoire.

Time point in this sample: new active TB diagnosis, blood taken before or within 7 days of starting treatment. On average about 100,000 T cells per donor were immunosequenced. The length of the CDR3 is 15 residues. Germline V CDR1 and CDR2: SGDLS, YYNGEE. Trimming removed 0 bases at V and 4 bases at J, with 10 bases between. This chain connects TRBV9 to TRBJ1-4; D remains unclear. The source is an adult with tuberculosis. Sequencing used PBMCs, obtained at tuberculosis diagnosis. The CDR3 sequence is CASSVGAGDNEKLFF. The CDR3 DNA sequence: TGTGCCAGCAGCGTAGGCGCGGGAGATAATGAAAAACTGTTTTTT.